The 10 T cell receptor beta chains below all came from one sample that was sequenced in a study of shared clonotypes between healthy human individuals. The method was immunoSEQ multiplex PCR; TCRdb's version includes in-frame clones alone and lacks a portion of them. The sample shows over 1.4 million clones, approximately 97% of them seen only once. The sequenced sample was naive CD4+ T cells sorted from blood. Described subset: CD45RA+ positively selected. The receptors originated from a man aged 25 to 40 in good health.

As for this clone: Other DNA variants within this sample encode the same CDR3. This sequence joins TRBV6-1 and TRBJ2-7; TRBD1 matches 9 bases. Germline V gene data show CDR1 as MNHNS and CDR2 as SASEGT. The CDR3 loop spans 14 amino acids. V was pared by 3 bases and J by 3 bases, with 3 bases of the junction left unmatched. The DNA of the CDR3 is TGTGCCAGCAGTGAGGCGGGACAGGGCTACGAGCAGTACTTC. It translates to CASSEAGQGYEQYF.

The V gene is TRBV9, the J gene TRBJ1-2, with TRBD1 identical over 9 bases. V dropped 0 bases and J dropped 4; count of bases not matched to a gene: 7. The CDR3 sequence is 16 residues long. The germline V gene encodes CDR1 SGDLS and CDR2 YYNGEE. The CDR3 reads CASSVGVTGGIYGYTF. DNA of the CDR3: TGTGCCAGCAGCGTAGGGGTGACAGGGGGAATCTATGGCTACACCTTC.

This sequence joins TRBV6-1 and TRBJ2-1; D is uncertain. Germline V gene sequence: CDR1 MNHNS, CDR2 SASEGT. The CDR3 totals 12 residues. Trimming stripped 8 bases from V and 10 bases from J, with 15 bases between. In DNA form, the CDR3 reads TGTGCCAGCGATCATACGGGTAACGAGCAGTTCTTC. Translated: CASDHTGNEQFF.

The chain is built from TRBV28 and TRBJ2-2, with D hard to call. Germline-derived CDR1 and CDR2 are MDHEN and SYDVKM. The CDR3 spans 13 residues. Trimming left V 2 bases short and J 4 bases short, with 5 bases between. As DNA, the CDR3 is TGTGCCAGCAGTTTAACTGCCACCGGGGAGCTGTTTTTT. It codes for CASSLTATGELFF.

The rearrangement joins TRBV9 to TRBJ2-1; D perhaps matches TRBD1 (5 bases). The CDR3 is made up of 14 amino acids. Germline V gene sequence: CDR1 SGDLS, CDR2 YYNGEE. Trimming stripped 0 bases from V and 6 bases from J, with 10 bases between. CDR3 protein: CASSVVVGANEQFF. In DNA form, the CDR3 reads TGTGCCAGCAGCGTAGTTGTAGGGGCCAATGAGCAGTTCTTC.

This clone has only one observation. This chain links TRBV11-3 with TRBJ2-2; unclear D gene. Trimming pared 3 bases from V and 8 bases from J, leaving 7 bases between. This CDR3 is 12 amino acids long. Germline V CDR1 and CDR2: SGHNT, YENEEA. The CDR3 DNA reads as TGTGCCAGCAGCTTTAGGCCGGGGGAGCTGTTTTTT. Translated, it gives CASSFRPGELFF.

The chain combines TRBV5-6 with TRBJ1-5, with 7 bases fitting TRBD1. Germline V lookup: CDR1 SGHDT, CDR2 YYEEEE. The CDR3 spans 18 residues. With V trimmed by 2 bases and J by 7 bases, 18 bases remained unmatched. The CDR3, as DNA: TGTGCCAGCAGCTTAAGAGCGAGAACCGGGACAGTACGACAGCCCCAGCATTTT. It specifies CASSLRARTGTVRQPQHF. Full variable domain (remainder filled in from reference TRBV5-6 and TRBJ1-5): DAGVTQSPTHLIKTRGQQVTLRCSPKSGHDTVSWYQQALGQGPQFIFQYYEEEERQRGNFPDRFSGHQFPNYSSELNVNALLLGDSALYLCASSLRARTGTVRQPQHFGDGTRLSIL.

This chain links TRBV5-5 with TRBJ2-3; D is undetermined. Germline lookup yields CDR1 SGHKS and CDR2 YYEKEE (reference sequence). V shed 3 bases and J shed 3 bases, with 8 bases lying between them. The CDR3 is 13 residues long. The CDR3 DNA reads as TGTGCCAGCAGCTCCCCGGCAACAGATACGCAGTATTTT. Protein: CASSSPATDTQYF.

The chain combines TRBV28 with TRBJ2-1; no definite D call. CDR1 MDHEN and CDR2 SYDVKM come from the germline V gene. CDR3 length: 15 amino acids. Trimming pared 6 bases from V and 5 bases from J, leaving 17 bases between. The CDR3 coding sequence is TGTGCCAGCAGCCCCGTGAGGACGGTGAACAATGAGCAGTTCTTC. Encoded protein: CASSPVRTVNNEQFF.

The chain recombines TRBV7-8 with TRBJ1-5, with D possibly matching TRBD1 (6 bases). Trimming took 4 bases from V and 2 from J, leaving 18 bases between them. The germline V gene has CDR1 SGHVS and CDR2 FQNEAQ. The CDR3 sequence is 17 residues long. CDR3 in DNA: TGTGCCAGCAGCTCGAGGGGGGGCGATTGGGGCAATCAGCCCCAGCATTTT. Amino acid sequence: CASSSRGGDWGNQPQHF.